A single sample gave rise to the 9 T cell receptor beta chains below, sequenced in a study of cytomegalovirus exposure and HLA in healthy donors. In the PCR, 60 Vbeta and 13 Jbeta primers were used. Clones were read by immunoSEQ multiplex PCR, and TCRdb kept only the in-frame ones, dropping some. The data show 130,000 to 150,000 clones, over 70% seen once. The specimen sequenced was PBMCs. These receptors all come from a woman aged 40 to 49 in good health and CMV-seropositive.

The chain employs TRBV10-3 and TRBJ2-2; 10 bases align to TRBD1. CDR3 size: 17 residues. CDR1 and CDR2 from the germline V gene are ENHRY and SYGVKD. V shed 4 bases and J 2 bases; nucleotides not matched to a gene: 7. CDR3 nucleotide sequence: TGTGCCATCAGTGGCGATAGGGACAGGGGAAACACCGGGGAGCTGTTTTTT. Its translation: CAISGDRDRGNTGELFF.

This clone turned up a few times. The chain uses TRBV18 and TRBJ1-1, with D tentatively TRBD1 (5 bases). Germline lookup yields CDR1 KGHSH and CDR2 LQKENI. There are 14 residues in the CDR3. V was pared by 7 bases and J by 3 bases, with 15 bases between. CDR3 sequence (DNA): TGTGCCAGCTTCACCAGCCGGGGGGACACTGAAGCTTTCTTT. Translated: CASFTSRGDTEAFF. Full variable domain (missing parts from reference TRBV18 and TRBJ1-1): NAGVMQNPRHLVRRRGQEARLRCSPMKGHSHVYWYRQLPEEGLKFMVYLQKENIIDESGMPKERFSAEFPKEGPSILRIQQVVRGDSAAYFCASFTSRGDTEAFFGQGTRLTVV.

V gene TRBV2 combines with J gene TRBJ1-5, with TRBD1 matching 8 bases. Germline V gene lookup returns CDR1 SNHLY and CDR2 FYNNEI. This CDR3 is built from 15 residues. The V gene end was trimmed by 4 bases and the J gene end by 1 base; junction bases not matched to a gene: 3. CDR3: CASSAGGLSNQPQHF. CDR3 in DNA: TGTGCCAGCAGTGCAGGGGGCCTAAGCAATCAGCCCCAGCATTTT.

This clone was found a few times. The chain combines TRBV25-1 with TRBJ2-5, with TRBD2 identical over 10 bases. V was pared by 4 bases and J by 1 base, with 3 bases of the junction left unmatched. CDR3 length: 15 amino acids. Germline V gene sequence: CDR1 MGHDK, CDR2 SYGVNS. CDR3 loop: CASSAAGGFQETQYF. The DNA for the CDR3 is TGTGCCAGCAGTGCAGCGGGGGGGTTCCAAGAGACCCAGTACTTC.

The V call is TRBV29-1, the J call TRBJ1-1, with a tentative D call TRBD1 (6 bases). The germline V gene encodes CDR1 SQVTM and CDR2 ANQGSEA. Trimming removed 2 bases from V and 5 bases from J, with 12 bases in between. The CDR3 is made up of 13 amino acids. DNA of the CDR3: TGCAGCGTTGAAAGGGGGTCCCTGACTGAAGCTTTCTTT. Protein: CSVERGSLTEAFF.

The chain couples TRBV5-1 to TRBJ2-7, with TRBD2 matching 13 bases. CDR1 and CDR2 from the germline V gene are SGHRS and YFSETQ. CDR3 length equals 14 residues. V gave up 4 bases and J gave up 3 bases; unmatched junction bases: 1. The CDR3 spells CASSRTSGGYEQYF. CDR3 sequence (DNA): TGCGCCAGCAGCCGGACTAGCGGGGGCTACGAGCAGTACTTC.

The chain links TRBV6-1 to TRBJ2-2; 7 bases map to TRBD2. This CDR3 has 17 residues. The ends lost 4 bases at V and 0 bases at J; junction bases unmatched: 8. Germline values: CDR1 MNHNS, CDR2 SASEGT. The CDR3 DNA reads as TGTGCCAGCAGTGCCCGGTGGCTAGCGGCGAACACCGGGGAGCTGTTTTTT. Translating it yields CASSARWLAANTGELFF.

In this sample, this clone turned up once. The chain combines TRBV6-6 with TRBJ2-3; 7 bases align to TRBD2. The CDR3 consists of 16 residues. Germline assignment: CDR1 MNHNY and CDR2 SVGAGI (reference sequence). The junction had 9 bases not matched to a gene; V was cut back by 6 bases and J by 0 bases. The DNA of the CDR3 is TGTGCCAGCAGCCCTTCCGGGACTACTAGCACAGATACGCAGTATTTT. This codes for CASSPSGTTSTDTQYF.

The V call is TRBV2, the J call TRBJ1-4; D not certain. There are 13 residues in the CDR3. Trimming left V 5 bases short and J 0 bases short, with 4 bases between. Germline V gene lookup returns CDR1 SNHLY and CDR2 FYNNEI. Written as DNA, the CDR3 is TGTGCCAGCAGTTTCTCAACTAATGAAAAACTGTTTTTT. It encodes CASSFSTNEKLFF.